The source of this T cell receptor beta chain is a study of cytomegalovirus exposure and HLA in healthy donors. Study conclusions and caveats: In the approximately 130 validation repertoires, a later analysis found that first-cohort TCR clusters tended to co-occur.

The approximately 120-subject validation cohort, separate from the roughly 700-subject first cohort, included the donors. The germline V and J ends were trimmed by 0 bases and 2 bases, with 8 bases remaining between them. Germline CDR1 reads KGHSH; CDR2 reads LQKENI. The CDR3 loop spans 16 amino acids. Concerning this clone itself: Its matching antigen is unknown.

The repertoire was sequenced with immunoSEQ multiplex PCR; TCRdb's copy has only in-frame clones and lacks some. The data contain some 88,000 clones, roughly 97% of them singletons. This TCR derives from a young man in good health and CMV-seronegative. The material sequenced was PBMCs. The V and J genes are TRBV18 and TRBJ2-6, with unresolved D. This chain's CDR3 is CASSPPATPGANVLTF. The CDR3 region has the DNA TGTGCCAGCTCACCACCAGCAACCCCTGGGGCCAACGTCCTGACTTTC.